One sample yielded the 21 T cell receptor beta chains listed below, sequenced in a study of CD8 T cells in ankylosing spondylitis. TCRdb re-called the 5' RACE reads through MiXCR, storing one row per CDR3 protein. In the table there are around 490,000 distinct CDR3 sequences, roughly 5.3% of which are singletons. Study-level findings and limits: A motif of fewer than ten highly homologous TCR beta variants was seen as apparently characteristic of ankylosing spondylitis blood.

These TCRs are of unknown antigen specificity. Material: blood, either unsorted or a sorted T cell fraction (not recorded which). The receptors here all came from a male donor with ankylosing spondylitis.

There are many counts of this clonotype. Here the CDR3 reads CASSFSLAGDNEQFF. The CDR3 DNA sequence: TGCGCCAGCAGCTTCAGTCTAGCGGGAGACAATGAGCAGTTCTTC. This sequence joins TRBV5-1 and TRBJ2-1; 10 nucleotides align to TRBD2. The germline gives CDR1 SGHRS, CDR2 YFSETQ. The CDR3 has 15 amino acids. Trimming at V came to 2 bases and at J to 5 bases, leaving 4 bases not matched to a gene.

This chain connects TRBV10-1 to TRBJ2-1; TRBD2 aligns across 8 bases. This CDR3 has 17 residues. CDR1 and CDR2 (germline): WNHNN, SYGVQD (reference sequence). The ends lost 4 bases at V and 0 bases at J; junction bases unmatched: 8. In DNA, the CDR3 is TGCGCCAGCAGTGTAGCTAGCGGGCACTGCTCCTACAATGAGCAGTTCTTC. Amino acid sequence: CASSVASGHCSYNEQFF.

On this clonotype itself: A much bigger clone sits one base away, suggesting this may be a read error. The CDR3 DNA follows: TGTGCCAGCAGCCAAGTGGGAGGGAGAGGGGAGACCCAGTACTTC. Protein: CASSQVGGRGETQYF. The chain couples TRBV4-2 to TRBJ2-5, with 7 positions matching TRBD2. J lost 5 bases, V lost 1 base, and 7 bases had no gene match. Looked up from germline, CDR1 is LGHNA and CDR2 is YNFKEQ. The CDR3 has 15 residues.

This clonotype has ten or more counts. This chain connects TRBV12-3 or TRBV12-4 to TRBJ2-6; D may be TRBD1 (5 bases). CDR3 size: 18 residues. The germline V and J ends were trimmed by 1 base and 0 bases, with 13 bases remaining between them. The CDR3 DNA is TGTGCCAGCAGTTTAGGTCTGACAGCCTTCTCTGGGGCCAACGTCCTGACTTTC. Amino acids: CASSLGLTAFSGANVLTF.

With respect to this clonotype: This may stem from a read error, because a much larger clone lies one nucleotide away. Given the absence of the conserved phenylalanine or tryptophan at the CDR3 end, a read error is likely. This chain joins TRBV4-1 and TRBJ2-7; 10 nucleotides match TRBD2. CDR1 and CDR2 (germline): MGHRA, YSYEKL. Trimming took 1 base from V and 2 from J; bases not matched to a gene: 5. The CDR3 spans 16 residues. The CDR3 bases are TGCGCCAGCAGCCAAGGTTCTGGACTAGCGGCCTACGAGCAGTACCTC. Translated, it gives CASSQGSGLAAYEQYL.

This clonotype was counted a few times. The chain is built from TRBV4-3 and TRBJ2-7; TRBD1 matches 10 bases. V was pared by 3 bases and J by 3 bases, with 8 bases of the junction left unmatched. CDR1 LGHNA and CDR2 YSLEER come from the germline V gene. This CDR3 has 16 amino acids. Written as DNA, the CDR3 is TGCGCCAGCAGCCAGGGGGGTGGGACAGGGGACTACGAGCAGTACTTC. Protein sequence: CASSQGGGTGDYEQYF.

Ten or more counts support this clonotype. The rearrangement joins TRBV7-2 to TRBJ1-2; D perhaps matches TRBD1 (5 bases). This CDR3 region has 13 residues. Germline CDR1 reads SGHTA; CDR2 reads FQGNSA. The V end lost 6 bases, the J end lost 3 bases, and 11 bases lay between the germline ends. The DNA for the CDR3 is TGTGCCAGCAGGGCCACAGGTCACTATGGCTACACCTTC. It is translated as CASRATGHYGYTF.

This clonotype occurred a few times. This chain uses TRBV3-1 with TRBJ2-7, with unresolved D. The CDR3 spans 14 residues. Per the germline V gene, CDR1 is LGHDT and CDR2 is YNNKEL (reference sequence). V lost 5 bases, J lost 7 bases, and 18 bases lay in between. CDR3 DNA sequence: TGTGCCAGCAGCTGCCCCTCAAGGTTCGGAGAGCAGTACTTC. Translation gives CASSCPSRFGEQYF.

There are many counts of this clonotype. V gene TRBV27 combines with J gene TRBJ1-3; TRBD1 matches at 8 bases. Germline-derived CDR1 and CDR2 are MNHEY and SMNVEV (reference sequence). The CDR3 contains 14 residues. The V segment lost 6 bases and the J segment 2 bases; nucleotides outside the gene matches: 3. CDR3 protein: CASRTGGPGNTIYF. CDR3 in DNA: TGTGCCAGCAGAACAGGGGGGCCTGGAAACACCATATATTTT.

This clonotype was seen many times. The rearrangement joins TRBV10-1 to TRBJ2-2; D ambiguous. V lost 1 base and J 6 bases, leaving 12 bases between the germline ends. The CDR3 length is 15 residues. The germline V gene has CDR1 WNHNN and CDR2 SYGVQD (reference sequence). DNA for the CDR3: TGCGCCAGCAGTGAGTTGGGGTTTGACGCCGGGGAGCTGTTTTTT. Its translation is CASSELGFDAGELFF.

This chain uses TRBV4-1 with TRBJ2-1; D gene unclear. Germline V gene data show CDR1 as MGHRA and CDR2 as YSYEKL. Trimming took off 0 bases at V and 3 bases at J, with 12 bases between the two ends. This CDR3 contains 16 residues. CDR3 in amino acids: CASSQDRLAHYNEQFF. DNA for the CDR3: TGCGCCAGCAGCCAAGATCGACTGGCCCACTACAATGAGCAGTTCTTC.

Ten or more counts support this clonotype. The chain couples TRBV20-1 to TRBJ2-3; D possibly corresponds to TRBD2 (5 bases). Germline V lookup: CDR1 DFQATT, CDR2 SNEGSKA (reference sequence). The CDR3 runs 12 residues. Trimming took off 6 bases at V and 6 bases at J, with 13 bases between the two ends. The chain's CDR3 is CSASRPGDTQYF. The CDR3 bases are TGCAGTGCCTCACGACCGGGGGATACGCAGTATTTT.

Ten or more counts support this clonotype. The J gene is TRBJ1-3, the V gene TRBV12-3 or TRBV12-4; D unresolved. The V end lost 5 bases, the J end lost 1 base, and 12 bases lay between the germline ends. The CDR3 runs to 15 residues. CDR3 nucleotide sequence: TGTGCCAGCAGTCCCGGACTAGCTTCTGGAAACACCATATATTTT. Its protein is CASSPGLASGNTIYF.

The chain joins TRBV6-1 to TRBJ2-1; D is perhaps TRBD1 (6 bases). Germline V CDR1 and CDR2: MNHNS, SASEGT. Trimming removed 5 bases at V and 4 bases at J, with 12 bases between. There are 14 residues in the CDR3. In nucleotides, the CDR3 is TGTGCCAGCAGTCGGACAGCTCTTTACAATGAGCAGTTCTTC. Residues: CASSRTALYNEQFF.

The sample holds many counts of this clonotype. The rearrangement links TRBV4-3 to TRBJ1-2; D gene uncertain. The CDR3 extends over 14 amino acids. Germline CDR1 LGHNA, CDR2 YSLEER. Trimming removed 4 bases from V and 2 bases from J, with 11 bases in between. CDR3 loop: CASSPGRTNYGYTF. The CDR3 DNA reads as TGCGCCAGCAGCCCCGGACGGACCAACTATGGCTACACCTTC.

In this sample, this clonotype turned up many times. This chain joins TRBV27 and TRBJ1-1; weak D call: TRBD1 (6 bases). Germline V gene sequence: CDR1 MNHEY, CDR2 SMNVEV (reference sequence). V was shortened by 2 bases and J by 6 bases, with 13 bases between the two germline ends. The CDR3 totals 14 residues. CDR3 nucleotide sequence: TGTGCCAGCAGTTTAACCCCGAGGGGGTCTGAAGCTTTCTTT. This translates into CASSLTPRGSEAFF.

This clonotype was counted ten times or more. V gene TRBV12-3 or TRBV12-4 combines with J gene TRBJ1-5; D is possibly TRBD1 (6 bases). The CDR3 covers 15 residues. V was cut by 2 bases and J by 2 bases, with 10 bases left in between. In nucleotides, the CDR3 is TGTGCCAGCAGTTTAAGGGGGGCGGGCAATCAGCCCCAGCATTTT. Translating gives CASSLRGAGNQPQHF.

The rearrangement uses TRBV3-1 and TRBJ1-2; TRBD1 might be the D (6 bases). Between the trimmed V and J ends, which lost 1 base and 9 bases, there was a span of 12 bases. The CDR3 has 13 amino acids. Germline V CDR1 and CDR2: LGHDT, YNNKEL (reference sequence). The DNA for the CDR3 is TGTGCCAGCAGCCAAGTACAGGGATGGAGCTACACCTTC. This translates into CASSQVQGWSYTF.

Only a few counts were recorded for this clonotype. This chain joins TRBV6-5 and TRBJ2-1; 8 positions match TRBD2. The CDR3 runs to 16 residues. Germline CDR1 and CDR2: MNHEY and SVGAGI. Unmatched junction bases numbered 5, after V lost 2 bases and J lost 2 bases. The CDR3 nucleotides read TGTGCCAGCAGTTACGGAGCGGGAGTCCCCTACAATGAGCAGTTCTTC. Translated: CASSYGAGVPYNEQFF.

This clonotype was seen more than once but under ten times. The rearrangement joins TRBV9 to TRBJ2-1, with 9 bases that match TRBD2. Germline CDR1 reads SGDLS; CDR2 reads YYNGEE. Losses at the gene ends were 4 bases for V and 0 bases for J; bases not matched to a gene: 14. This CDR3 comprises 19 residues. CDR3 residues: CASSTLPGGGALSYNEQFF. The DNA of the CDR3 is TGTGCCAGCAGCACTCTGCCAGGCGGGGGGGCCCTCTCCTACAATGAGCAGTTCTTC.

This clonotype was recorded many times. V usage is TRBV7-6 and J usage is TRBJ2-1; tentatively, D is TRBD1 (6 bases). V was shortened by 5 bases and J by 7 bases, with 15 bases between the two germline ends. Per germline, CDR1 SGHVS and CDR2 FNYEAQ. The CDR3 is made up of 14 amino acids. This CDR3 reads CASSHRTESNEQFF. DNA of the CDR3: TGTGCCAGCAGCCATCGGACAGAGAGTAATGAGCAGTTCTTC.